This T cell receptor (beta chain) is from a study of CD8+ T cells in alopecia areata. Treatment: oral pan-JAK inhibitor, 5-10 mg twice daily. Lesional scalp punch biopsies and peripheral blood came from alopecia areata patients. Note on this clone: What it binds is not known.

In each case, RNA was isolated and then reverse transcribed into cDNA as the sequencing template. Some clones are missing from TCRdb's copy, which holds only in-frame ones; the method was immunoSEQ multiplex PCR. Of hundreds of thousands of clones in the sample, more than 60% are singletons; the top ten hold 0.95% to 1.5%. General observations from the study: Mice showed TCR sharing more clearly than patients did, possibly owing to HLA.

The CDR3 covers 13 residues. CDR1 is SNHLY and CDR2 is FYNNEI in the germline V gene. Deletions cut 5 bases from V and 1 base from J, with 6 bases between. This clonotype was sampled from a human donor with alopecia areata. This chain joins TRBV2 and TRBJ1-5; the D is unclear. The source was CD4+ T cells sorted from blood, collected at week 44, from a patient treated with tofacitinib. CDR3 bases: TGTGCCAGCAGTACTGACAGCAATCAGCCCCAGCATTTT. Amino acids: CASSTDSNQPQHF.